Given below is one T cell receptor (beta chain) in context. Its antigen remains unidentified. These data come from a study of beta chain features in type 1 diabetes. The CDR3 is 13 residues long. Trimming took 8 bases from V and 2 from J, leaving 13 bases between them. Germline loops: CDR1 MGHDK, CDR2 SYGVNS. Broader study findings: Compared with healthy donors, patients appeared to share more similar naive, central memory and regulatory TCRB repertoires. The study found moderately but significantly shorter TCRB CDR3s in all four CD4+ subsets of Type 1 diabetes patients.

As every portion of the isolated RNA was reverse transcribed, the sequencing read expressed TCRB transcripts. Produced via immunoSEQ multiplex PCR; TCRdb's table is partial and in-frame only. The table shows roughly 330,000 clones, with approximately 10% occurring only once. The chain uses TRBV25-1 and TRBJ2-7; possibly TRBD2 for D (6 bases). The source is a woman in her 30s in good health. Material: naive CD4+ T cells from blood. CDR3 region: CASRRDLTYEQYF. The CDR3 region has the DNA TGTGCCAGCCGCCGGGACTTAACCTACGAGCAGTACTTC.